This TCR beta chain was obtained from a study of naive and memory T cell subsets. CMV status came from CD4+ T cell IFNgamma after overnight CMV lysate stimulation of fresh PBMCs. The CDR3 is 13 amino acids. V lost 8 bases to trimming and J lost 5 bases; unmatched junction nucleotides: 11. CDR1 is SQVTM, CDR2 ANQGSEA, per germline. This clonotype has just a few counts. The beta constant-region primer was an equimolar mix of two oligonucleotides covering TRBC1 and TRBC2. TCRdb processed the UMI-ligation and nested PCR reads anew with MiXCR; each CDR3 protein has one entry. Of about 85,000 distinct CDR3 sequences listed, under 15% are singletons.

The V gene is TRBV29-1, the J gene TRBJ2-5; 7 bases agree with TRBD2. The sequencing input was central memory CD4+ T cells from blood. The TCR sequence derives from a human donor in good health. The CDR3 loop is CSTRGTSAETQYF. CDR3 bases: TGCAGCACGCGGGGAACTAGCGCGGAGACCCAGTACTTC.